Described below is a single T cell receptor (beta chain) sequence and its context. What it recognizes is unknown. The repertoire was sequenced with immunoSEQ multiplex PCR; TCRdb's copy has only in-frame clones and lacks some. The sample yields tens of thousands of clones, around 81% seen once. V lost 7 bases and J lost 5, with 13 bases in between. The CDR3 has 13 amino acids. CDR1 MDHEN and CDR2 SYDVKM come from the germline V gene. Blood sampling took place at baseline, cycle 4 day 1, and cycle 7 day 1. This entry is derived from a study of OX40 agonist ivuxolimab in advanced cancers. For the study at large: Patients' therapy was ivuxolimab, an antibody that acts as an agonist of OX40 (CD134). Broader study findings: The study found among the lowest clonal expansion in partial responders at 0.1-3.0 mg/kg. In CD8+ T cells, expanded clones were on average more numerous than in CD4+.

The specimen comprised CD4+ or CD8+ T cells sorted from blood, sampled in a trial of the OX40 agonist ivuxolimab. The clonotype originates from an adult with an advanced solid tumor such as melanoma, head and neck, liver or kidney cancer. The chain couples TRBV28 to TRBJ2-3, with a possible D match to TRBD1 (5 bases). CDR3 in amino acids: CASTNHQGDTQYF. CDR3 DNA sequence: TGTGCCAGCACCAACCACCAGGGAGATACGCAGTATTTT.